The subject of this entry is one TCR beta chain. As yet, its antigen is unknown. This record belongs to a study of CD8 T cells in ankylosing spondylitis. The CDR3 totals 15 residues. Per germline, CDR1 LGHDT and CDR2 YNNKEL (reference sequence). Trimming shortened V by 5 bases and J by 0 bases, and 11 bases separated the two germline ends. TCR beta libraries were made by quantitative 5'-RACE with molecular barcodes. TCRdb passed the 5' RACE reads through MiXCR, listing each CDR3 protein once. The sample lists under 550,000 distinct CDR3 sequences, 26% seen once, with about 1% in the top ten. Whole-study findings and limits: Earlier work had already found some motif variants in reactive arthritis synovial fluid and blood. Apparently characteristic of ankylosing spondylitis blood was a TCR beta motif (about eight highly homologous variants). Clones that were linked to disease were CD8+ and were relatively rare in peripheral blood. Researchers reportedly found disease-linked clones significantly enriched in matched ankylosing spondylitis synovial fluid.

This sequence was found in a male donor with ankylosing spondylitis. The sample comprised blood, either unsorted or a sorted T cell fraction (not recorded which). The chain couples TRBV3-1 to TRBJ2-1; maybe TRBD2 (6 bases). CDR3: CASSSGRHSYNEQFF. The CDR3 region has the DNA TGTGCCAGCAGCTCCGGGAGACACTCCTACAATGAGCAGTTCTTC.